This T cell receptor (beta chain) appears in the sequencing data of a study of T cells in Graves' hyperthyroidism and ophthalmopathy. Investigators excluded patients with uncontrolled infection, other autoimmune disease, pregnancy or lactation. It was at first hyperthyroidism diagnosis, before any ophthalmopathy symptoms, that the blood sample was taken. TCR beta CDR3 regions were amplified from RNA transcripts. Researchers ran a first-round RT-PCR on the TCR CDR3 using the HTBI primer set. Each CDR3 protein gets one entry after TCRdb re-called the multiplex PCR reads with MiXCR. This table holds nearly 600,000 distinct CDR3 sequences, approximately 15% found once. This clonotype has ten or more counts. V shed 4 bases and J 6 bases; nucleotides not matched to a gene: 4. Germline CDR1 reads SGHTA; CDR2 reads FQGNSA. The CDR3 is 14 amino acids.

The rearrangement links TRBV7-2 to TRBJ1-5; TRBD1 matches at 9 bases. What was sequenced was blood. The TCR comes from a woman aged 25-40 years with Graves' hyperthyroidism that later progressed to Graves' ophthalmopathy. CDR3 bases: TGTGCCAGCAGCTACAGGGGGCCGTCTCAGCCCCAGCATTTT. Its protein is CASSYRGPSQPQHF.